The T cell receptor beta chain under discussion was sequenced for a study of response to subunit inactivated influenza vaccine (dated 2018 in TCRdb). Study-level background: The study used deep quantitative T cell receptor repertoire profiling to track responses to a trivalent subunit inactivated influenza vaccine.

This clonotype has more than one count but fewer than ten. What antigen it recognizes has not been identified. Within one base of it there is no much larger clone, and no base qualities were kept. Study-wide findings and limitations: According to the authors, only a limited number of new T cells may be recruited by each seasonal influenza vaccination.

V is pared back by 6 bases and J by 0 bases, with 11 bases lying between the germline termini. As encoded in the germline V gene (reference sequence), CDR1 is MNHEY while CDR2 is SMNVEV. Spanning cysteine to phenylalanine, the CDR3 consists of 14 amino acids. Only the CDR3 part of the read is kept: 42 bases, read in frame from the first base. The method behind the library was RT-PCR. The sequencer was an Illumina HiSeq 2500. Through fastp at Q25 and MiXCR, TCRdb rebuilt clones from the public reads, retaining in-frame beta chains. Rows are unified per CDR3 protein, each entry keeping the most common DNA and genes. This sample holds about 780,000 distinct CDR3 sequences; approximately 17% were observed only once. About a tenth of the sample lies in the top ten.

The TCR was taken from a man over 45 who received an inactivated influenza vaccine. Donor details come from another sample of the same person, matched by shared clones. The chain links TRBV27 with TRBJ1-1; the D gene is not confidently resolved. The input for sequencing was PBMCs from blood, taken roughly 5 days after vaccination. This receptor has the CDR3 CASSLFGLNTEAFF. The nucleotide sequence reads as follows: TGTGCCAGCAGCCTGTTCGGCCTGAACACTGAAGCTTTCTTT.